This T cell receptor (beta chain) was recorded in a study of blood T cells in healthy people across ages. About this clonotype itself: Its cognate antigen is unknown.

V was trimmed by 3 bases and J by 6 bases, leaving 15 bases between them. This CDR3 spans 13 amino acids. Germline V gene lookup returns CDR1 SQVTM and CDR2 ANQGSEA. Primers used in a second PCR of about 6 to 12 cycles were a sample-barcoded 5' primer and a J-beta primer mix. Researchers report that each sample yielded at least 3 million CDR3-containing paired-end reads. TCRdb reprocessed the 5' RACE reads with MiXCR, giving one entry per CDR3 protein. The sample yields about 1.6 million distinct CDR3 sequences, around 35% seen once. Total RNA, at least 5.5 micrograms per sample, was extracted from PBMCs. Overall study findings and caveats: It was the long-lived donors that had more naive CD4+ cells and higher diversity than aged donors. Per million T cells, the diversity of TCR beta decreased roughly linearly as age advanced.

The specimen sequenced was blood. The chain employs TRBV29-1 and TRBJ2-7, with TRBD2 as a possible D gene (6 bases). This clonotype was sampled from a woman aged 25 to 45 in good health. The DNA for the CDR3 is TGCAGCGTTGATCAGGGCGGGACCGGCGAGCAGTACTTC. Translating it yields CSVDQGGTGEQYF.